This T cell receptor (beta chain) was recovered during a study of human T cells and chemical hapten exposure. Looking at the study overall: Slight differences in pooled library volume were the main source of varying TCR yields across samples.

Stated time point: healthy volunteer bleed at 2 weeks. Blood, whole and unfractionated, served as the source for total RNA extraction. Library preparation tagged each individual cDNA molecule with a unique molecular identifier. Study processing details: Around 91,000 TCRs per sample was the median, with a range of about 20,000 to 690,600. TCRdb re-analysed the RACE reads in MiXCR, keeping a single row per CDR3 protein. V and J calls and clone size were set by TCRdb, not the authors. The sample yields 130,000 or so distinct CDR3 sequences, more than 7.5% seen once. This clonotype showed up just a few times. What it recognizes is unknown. Notes on the study in general: Following DPC sensitization, TCRs present above 1 in 1000 frequency showed no change.

Sequencing was carried out using whole blood. The source of this sequence is a male donor in good health. Some clones in this sample may be carry-over from other donors' samples.

CDR3 protein: CASSSGLAGLAYEQFF. DNA of the CDR3: TGTGCCAGCAGTAGCGGACTAGCGGGACTGGCCTATGAGCAGTTCTTC. The rearrangement links TRBV7-6 to TRBJ2-1; 12 bases fit TRBD2. The CDR3 consists of 16 residues. Germline CDR1 reads SGHVS; CDR2 reads FNYEAQ. Trimming took 6 bases from V and 8 from J; bases not matched to a gene: 11.